This T cell receptor (beta chain) was sequenced during a study of T cell changes during pregnancy in multiple sclerosis. The assay was immunoSEQ multiplex PCR, and TCRdb's table has in-frame clones only and misses some. The top ten clones hold 0.7% to 0.9% of a sample with some 100,000 clones, 90% to 95% of them seen once. This clone was found once. Germline assignment: CDR1 SEHNR and CDR2 FQNEAQ (reference sequence). The CDR3 is made up of 13 amino acids. V was clipped by 1 base and J by 2 bases, with 6 bases between them. The TCR sequence derives from a female donor with multiple sclerosis, enrolled in a pregnancy study. The chain couples TRBV7-9 to TRBJ2-7; D not resolved. This sample comprised peripheral blood, obtained before pregnancy. The CDR3 coding sequence is TGTGCCAGCAGCTTAGGCAGTACCTACGAGCAGTACTTC. Translated: CASSLGSTYEQYF.